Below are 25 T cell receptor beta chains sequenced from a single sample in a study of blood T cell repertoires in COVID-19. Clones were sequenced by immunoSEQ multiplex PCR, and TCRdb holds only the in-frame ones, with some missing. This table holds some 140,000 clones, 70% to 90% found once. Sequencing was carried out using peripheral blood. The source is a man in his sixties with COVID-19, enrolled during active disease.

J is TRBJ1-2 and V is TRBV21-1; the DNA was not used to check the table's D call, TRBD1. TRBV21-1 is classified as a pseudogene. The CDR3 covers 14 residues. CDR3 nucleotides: TGTGCCAGCCCACACGGGGACAGGGGTTGGGGCTACACCTTC. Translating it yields CASPHGDRGWGYTF.

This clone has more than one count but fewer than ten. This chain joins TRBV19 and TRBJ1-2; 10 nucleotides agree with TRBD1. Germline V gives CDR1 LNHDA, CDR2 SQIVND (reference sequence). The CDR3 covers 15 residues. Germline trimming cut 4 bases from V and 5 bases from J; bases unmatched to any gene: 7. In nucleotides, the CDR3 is TGTGCCAGTAGTACTGACAGGGGGCCTGGGTATGGCTACACCTTC. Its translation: CASSTDRGPGYGYTF.

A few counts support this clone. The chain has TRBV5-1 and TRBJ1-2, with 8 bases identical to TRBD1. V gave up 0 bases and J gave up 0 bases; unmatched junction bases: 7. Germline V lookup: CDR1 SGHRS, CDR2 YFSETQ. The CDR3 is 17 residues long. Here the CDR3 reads CASSLGQGLDANYGYTF. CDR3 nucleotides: TGCGCCAGCAGCTTGGGACAGGGGTTGGACGCTAACTATGGCTACACCTTC.

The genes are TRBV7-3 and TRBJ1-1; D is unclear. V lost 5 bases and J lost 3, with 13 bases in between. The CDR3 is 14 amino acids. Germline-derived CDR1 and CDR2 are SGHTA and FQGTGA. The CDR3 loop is CASSPLPGYTEAFF. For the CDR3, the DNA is TGTGCCAGCAGCCCACTCCCGGGGTACACTGAAGCTTTCTTT. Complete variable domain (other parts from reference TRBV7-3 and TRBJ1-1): GAGVSQTPSNKVTEKGKYVELRCDPISGHTALYWYRQSLGQGPEFLIYFQGTGAADDSGLPNDRFFAVRPEGSVSTLKIQRTERGDSAVYLCASSPLPGYTEAFFGQGTRLTVV.

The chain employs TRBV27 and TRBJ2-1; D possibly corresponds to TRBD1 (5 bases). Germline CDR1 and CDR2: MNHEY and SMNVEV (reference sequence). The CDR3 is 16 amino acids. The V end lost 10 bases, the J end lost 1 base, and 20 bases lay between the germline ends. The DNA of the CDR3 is TGTGCCACAATCTTCCGAGCAGGGTTTTCCTACAATGAGCAGTTCTTC. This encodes CATIFRAGFSYNEQFF.

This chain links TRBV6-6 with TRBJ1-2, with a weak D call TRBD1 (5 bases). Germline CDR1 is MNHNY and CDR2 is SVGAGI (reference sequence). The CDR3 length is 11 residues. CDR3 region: CATREDYGYTF. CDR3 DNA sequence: TGTGCTACCAGGGAAGACTATGGCTACACCTTC.

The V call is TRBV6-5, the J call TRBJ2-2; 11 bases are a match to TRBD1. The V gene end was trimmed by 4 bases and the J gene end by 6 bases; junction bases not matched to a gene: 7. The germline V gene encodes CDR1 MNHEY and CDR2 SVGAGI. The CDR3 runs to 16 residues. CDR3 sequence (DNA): TGTGCCAGCAGTTTGGACAGGGGGCGTTTCTCCGGGGAGCTGTTTTTT. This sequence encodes CASSLDRGRFSGELFF.

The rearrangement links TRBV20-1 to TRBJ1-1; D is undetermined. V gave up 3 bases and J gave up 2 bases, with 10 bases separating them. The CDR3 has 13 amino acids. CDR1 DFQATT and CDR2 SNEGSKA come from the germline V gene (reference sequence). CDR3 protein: CSASDGGNTEAFF. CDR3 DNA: TGCAGTGCTAGTGATGGAGGAAACACTGAAGCTTTCTTT.

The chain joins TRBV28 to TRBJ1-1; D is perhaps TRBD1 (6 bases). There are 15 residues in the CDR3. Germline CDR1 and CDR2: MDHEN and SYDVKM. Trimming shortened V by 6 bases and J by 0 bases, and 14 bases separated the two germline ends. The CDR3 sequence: CASRTTGLMNTEAFF. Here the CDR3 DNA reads TGTGCCAGCAGAACTACAGGGCTCATGAACACTGAAGCTTTCTTT.

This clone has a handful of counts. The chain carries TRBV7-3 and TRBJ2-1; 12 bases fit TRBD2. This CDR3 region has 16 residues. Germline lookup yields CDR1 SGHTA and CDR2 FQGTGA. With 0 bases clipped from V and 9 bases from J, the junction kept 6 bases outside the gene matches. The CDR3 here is CASSLTLAGGPGEQFF. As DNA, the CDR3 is TGTGCCAGCAGCTTAACCCTAGCGGGAGGGCCCGGTGAGCAGTTCTTC. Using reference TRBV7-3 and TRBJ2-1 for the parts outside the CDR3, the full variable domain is GAGVSQTPSNKVTEKGKYVELRCDPISGHTALYWYRQSLGQGPEFLIYFQGTGAADDSGLPNDRFFAVRPEGSVSTLKIQRTERGDSAVYLCASSLTLAGGPGEQFFGPGTRLTVL.

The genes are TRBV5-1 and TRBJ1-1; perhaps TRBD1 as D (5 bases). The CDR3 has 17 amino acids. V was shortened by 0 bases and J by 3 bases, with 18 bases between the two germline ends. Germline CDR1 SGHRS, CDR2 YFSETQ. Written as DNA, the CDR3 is TGCGCCAGCAGCTTGGTTGGGGTCGGGGGTCAGGACACTGAAGCTTTCTTT. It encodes CASSLVGVGGQDTEAFF.

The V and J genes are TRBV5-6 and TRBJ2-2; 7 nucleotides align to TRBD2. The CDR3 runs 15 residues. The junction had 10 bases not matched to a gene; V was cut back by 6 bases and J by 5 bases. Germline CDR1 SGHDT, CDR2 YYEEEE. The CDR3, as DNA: TGTGCCAGCATCCCCAACGGGGGGTTTACCGGGGAGCTGTTTTTT. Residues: CASIPNGGFTGELFF.

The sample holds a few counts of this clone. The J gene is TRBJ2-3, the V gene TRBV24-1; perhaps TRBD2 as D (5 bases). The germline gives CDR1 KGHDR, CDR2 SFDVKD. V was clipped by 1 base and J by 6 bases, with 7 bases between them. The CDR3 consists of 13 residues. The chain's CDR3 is CATSDFSGDTQYF. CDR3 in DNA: TGTGCCACCAGTGATTTCTCGGGGGATACGCAGTATTTT.

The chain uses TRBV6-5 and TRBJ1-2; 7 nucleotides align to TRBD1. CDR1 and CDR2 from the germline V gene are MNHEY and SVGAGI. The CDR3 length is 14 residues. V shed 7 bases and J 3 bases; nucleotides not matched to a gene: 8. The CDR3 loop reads CASKEDRFHYGYTF. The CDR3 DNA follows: TGTGCCAGCAAAGAGGACAGGTTTCACTATGGCTACACCTTC.

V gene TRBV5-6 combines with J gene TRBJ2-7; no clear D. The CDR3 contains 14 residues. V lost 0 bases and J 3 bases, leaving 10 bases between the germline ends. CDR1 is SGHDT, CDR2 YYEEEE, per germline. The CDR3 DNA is TGTGCCAGCAGCTTGGCCGGGTGGAACTACGAGCAGTACTTC. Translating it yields CASSLAGWNYEQYF.

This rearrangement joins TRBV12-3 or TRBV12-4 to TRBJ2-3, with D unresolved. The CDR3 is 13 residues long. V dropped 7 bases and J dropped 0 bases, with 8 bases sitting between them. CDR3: CASTRQSTDTQYF. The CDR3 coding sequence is TGTGCCAGCACCCGTCAGAGCACAGATACGCAGTATTTT.

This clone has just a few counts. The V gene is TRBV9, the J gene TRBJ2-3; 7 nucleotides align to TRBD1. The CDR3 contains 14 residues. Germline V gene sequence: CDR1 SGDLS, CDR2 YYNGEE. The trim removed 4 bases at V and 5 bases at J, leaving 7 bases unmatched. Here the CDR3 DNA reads TGTGCCAGCAGCCGGACAGGAGGTCGAGATACGCAGTATTTT. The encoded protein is CASSRTGGRDTQYF. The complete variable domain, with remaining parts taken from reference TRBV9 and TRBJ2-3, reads DSGVTQTPKHLITATGQRVTLRCSPRSGDLSVYWYQQSLDQGLQFLIQYYNGEERAKGNILERFSAQQFPDLHSELNLSSLELGDSALYFCASSRTGGRDTQYFGPGTRLTVL.

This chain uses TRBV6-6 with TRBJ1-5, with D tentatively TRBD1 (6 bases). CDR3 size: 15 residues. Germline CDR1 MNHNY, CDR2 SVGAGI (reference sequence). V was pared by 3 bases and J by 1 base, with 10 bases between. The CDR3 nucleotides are TGTGCCAGCAGTTATGAGGGGACAAGCAATCAGCCCCAGCATTTT. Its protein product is CASSYEGTSNQPQHF.

The CDR3 DNA reads TGTGCCAGCAGCTCCGACAGGGGAGCTGAAGCTTTCTTT. It translates to CASSSDRGAEAFF. This chain joins TRBV7-3 and TRBJ1-1; 8 nucleotides match TRBD1. CDR1 SGHTA and CDR2 FQGTGA come from the germline V gene. CDR3 length: 13 amino acids. The V gene end was trimmed by 4 bases and the J gene end by 6 bases; junction bases not matched to a gene: 4.

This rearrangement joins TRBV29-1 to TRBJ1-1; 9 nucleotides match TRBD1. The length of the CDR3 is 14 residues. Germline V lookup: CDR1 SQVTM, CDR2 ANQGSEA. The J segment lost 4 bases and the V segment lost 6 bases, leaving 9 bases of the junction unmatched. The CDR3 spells CSVVTGGRGTEAFF. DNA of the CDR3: TGCAGCGTCGTTACAGGGGGCCGGGGCACTGAAGCTTTCTTT.

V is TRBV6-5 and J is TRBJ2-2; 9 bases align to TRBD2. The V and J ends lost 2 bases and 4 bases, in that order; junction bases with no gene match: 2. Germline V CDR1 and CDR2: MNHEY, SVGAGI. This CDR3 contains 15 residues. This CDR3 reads CASSYASGATGELFF. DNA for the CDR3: TGTGCCAGCAGTTACGCTAGCGGGGCCACCGGGGAGCTGTTTTTT.

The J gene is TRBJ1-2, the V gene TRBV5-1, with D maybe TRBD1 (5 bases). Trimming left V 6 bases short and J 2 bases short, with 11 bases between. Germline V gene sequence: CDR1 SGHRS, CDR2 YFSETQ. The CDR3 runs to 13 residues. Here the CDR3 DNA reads TGCGCCAGCACACCCGGGGGGAACTATGGCTACACCTTC. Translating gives CASTPGGNYGYTF.

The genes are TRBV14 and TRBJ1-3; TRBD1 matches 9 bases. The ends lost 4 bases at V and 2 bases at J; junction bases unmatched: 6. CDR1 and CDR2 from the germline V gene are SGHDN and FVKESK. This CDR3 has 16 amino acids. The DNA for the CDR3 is TGTGCCAGCAGCCGACGAGGGACAGGGACTGGAAACACCATATATTTT. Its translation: CASSRRGTGTGNTIYF.

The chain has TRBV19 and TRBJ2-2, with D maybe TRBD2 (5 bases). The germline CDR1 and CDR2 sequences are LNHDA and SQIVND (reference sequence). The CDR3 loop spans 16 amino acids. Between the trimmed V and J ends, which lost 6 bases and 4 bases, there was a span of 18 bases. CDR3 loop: CASRSRGRTITGELFF. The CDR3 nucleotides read TGTGCCAGTAGAAGCAGAGGGCGGACGATCACCGGGGAGCTGTTTTTT.

CDR3 nucleotide sequence: TGTGCCAGCAGCGTAGCTGCGGCCAGCTCCTACAATGAGCAGTTCTTC. Amino acids: CASSVAAASSYNEQFF. The J gene is TRBJ2-1, the V gene TRBV9; D uncertain. Germline V lookup: CDR1 SGDLS, CDR2 YYNGEE. Trimming took 0 bases from V and 0 from J, leaving 10 bases between them. This CDR3 contains 16 residues. Looking up the rest from reference TRBV9 and TRBJ2-1 gives the full variable domain: DSGVTQTPKHLITATGQRVTLRCSPRSGDLSVYWYQQSLDQGLQFLIQYYNGEERAKGNILERFSAQQFPDLHSELNLSSLELGDSALYFCASSVAAASSYNEQFFGPGTRLTVL.